This TCR beta chain was identified during a study of blood T cell repertoires in COVID-19. Overall study context: Whether acute or convalescent, the COVID-19 samples came from the United States, Italy and Spain. The analysed material was cDNA or gDNA that came from T cells, B-cell-depleted T cells, or PBMCs.

V was pared by 5 bases and J by 3 bases, with 11 bases between. The CDR3 is 13 amino acids. As processed by the authors: The authors estimated nucleated cell counts from reference gene primer amplification. Using immunoSEQ multiplex PCR, the repertoire was profiled, and TCRdb retains in-frame clones only, with some absent. V and J calls and clone size are copied from that table; D and trimming were computed from the DNA. Found here are some 96,000 clones, approximately 86% of them singletons; the top ten hold 13%. The receptor comes from a man in his fifties with active or convalescent COVID-19. The chain uses TRBV12-3 or TRBV12-4 and TRBJ2-7; possibly TRBD2 for D (5 bases). Sequencing was carried out using peripheral blood. The CDR3 spells CASSPKADYEQYF. CDR3 DNA: TGTGCCAGCAGTCCCAAAGCGGACTACGAGCAGTACTTC.